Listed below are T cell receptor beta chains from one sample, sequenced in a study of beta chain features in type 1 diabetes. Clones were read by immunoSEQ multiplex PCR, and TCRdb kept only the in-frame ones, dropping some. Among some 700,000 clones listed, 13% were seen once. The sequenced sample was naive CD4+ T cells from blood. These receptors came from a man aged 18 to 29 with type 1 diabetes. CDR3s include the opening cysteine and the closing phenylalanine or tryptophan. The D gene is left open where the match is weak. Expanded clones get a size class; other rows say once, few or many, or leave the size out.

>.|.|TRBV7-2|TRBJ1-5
CASSPQGSSNQPQHF
TGTGCCAGCAGCCCCCAGGGGTCTAGCAATCAGCCCCAGCATTTT
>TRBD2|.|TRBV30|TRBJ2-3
CAWSVGTSGTDTQYF
TGTGCCTGGAGTGTAGGGACTAGCGGCACAGATACGCAGTATTTT
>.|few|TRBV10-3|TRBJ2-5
CAISERVQETQYF
TGTGCCATCAGTGAGAGGGTACAAGAGACCCAGTACTTC
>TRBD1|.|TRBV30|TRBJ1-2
CAWSSQGRGPYGYTF
TGTGCCTGGAGTTCACAGGGGAGAGGGCCCTATGGCTACACCTTC
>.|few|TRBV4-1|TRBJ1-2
CASSQDSGNYGYTF
TGCGCCAGCAGCCAAGATTCAGGGAACTATGGCTACACCTTC
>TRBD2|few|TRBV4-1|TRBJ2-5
CASSQLSGGQETQYF
TGCGCCAGCAGCCAGTTGAGCGGGGGGCAAGAGACCCAGTACTTC
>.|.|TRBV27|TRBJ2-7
CASSLFRLGGEEQYF
TGTGCCAGCAGTTTATTTCGATTGGGGGGCGAGGAGCAGTACTTC
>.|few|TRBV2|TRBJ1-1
CASSRLTLNTEAFF
TGTGCCAGCAGTCGGCTGACACTGAACACTGAAGCTTTCTTT
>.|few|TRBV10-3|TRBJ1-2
CALGQGPDYGYTF
TGTGCCCTAGGGCAGGGGCCGGACTATGGCTACACCTTC
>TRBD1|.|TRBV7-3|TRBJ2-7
CASSRTLSGTGSYEQYF
TGTGCCAGCAGCCGCACCCTCTCCGGGACAGGGTCCTACGAGCAGTACTTC
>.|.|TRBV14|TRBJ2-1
CASSQANGNEQFF
TGTGCCAGCAGCCAGGCCAATGGGAATGAGCAGTTCTTC
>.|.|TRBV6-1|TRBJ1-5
CASSEPTTPSNQPQHF
TGTGCCAGCAGTGAACCTACCACCCCCAGCAATCAGCCCCAGCATTTT
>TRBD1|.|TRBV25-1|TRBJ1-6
CASSGLDRRGGALHF
TGTGCCAGCAGTGGCCTGGACCGCAGGGGGGGGGCCCTCCACTTT
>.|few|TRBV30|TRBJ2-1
CAWWPGENSYNEQFF
TGTGCCTGGTGGCCGGGGGAAAACTCCTACAATGAGCAGTTCTTC
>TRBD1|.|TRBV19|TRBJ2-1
CASSLPTGVIGDEQFF
TGTGCCAGTAGTCTCCCAACAGGGGTCATTGGCGATGAGCAGTTCTTC
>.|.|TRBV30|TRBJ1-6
CAWQGTISNSPLHF
TGTGCCTGGCAGGGGACGATTTCTAATTCACCCCTCCACTTT
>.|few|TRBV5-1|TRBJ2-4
CASSLEDTKNIQYF
TGCGCCAGCAGCTTGGAGGACACCAAAAACATTCAGTACTTC
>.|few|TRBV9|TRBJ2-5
CASSPGGTKIETQYF
TGTGCCAGCAGCCCAGGGGGGACGAAGATAGAGACCCAGTACTTC
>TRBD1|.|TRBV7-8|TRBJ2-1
CASSFGTARYNEQFF
TGTGCCAGCAGCTTCGGGACAGCGAGATACAATGAGCAGTTCTTC
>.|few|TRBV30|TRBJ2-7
CALPSGGGEQYF
TGTGCCCTCCCGTCGGGGGGCGGCGAGCAGTACTTC
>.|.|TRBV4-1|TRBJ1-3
CASSQDQVGSGNTIYF
TGCGCCAGCAGCCAAGATCAGGTGGGGTCAGGAAACACCATATATTTT
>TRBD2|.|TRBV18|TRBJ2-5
CASSPLAVGETQYF
TGTGCCAGCTCACCTCTAGCGGTTGGGGAGACCCAGTACTTC
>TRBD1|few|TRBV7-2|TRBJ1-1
CASSLTGAGDTEAFF
TGTGCCAGCAGCTTGACAGGGGCGGGGGACACTGAAGCTTTCTTT
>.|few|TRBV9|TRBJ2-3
CASSGRWGLEDTQYF
TGTGCCAGCAGCGGCCGCTGGGGGCTCGAGGATACGCAGTATTTT
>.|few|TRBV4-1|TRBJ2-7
CASSQGEDSLYEQYF
TGCGCCAGCAGCCAAGGTGAGGACAGCCTCTACGAGCAGTACTTC
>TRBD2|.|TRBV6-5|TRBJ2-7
CASSYTGLAGAPEQYF
TGTGCCAGCAGTTACACGGGACTAGCGGGGGCTCCCGAGCAGTACTTC
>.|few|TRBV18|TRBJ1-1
CASSPLGNTEAFF
TGTGCCAGCTCACCCCTGGGGAACACTGAAGCTTTCTTT
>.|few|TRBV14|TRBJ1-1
CASSQETVATEAFF
TGTGCCAGCAGCCAAGAGACCGTGGCCACTGAAGCTTTCTTT
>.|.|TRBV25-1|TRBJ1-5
CASGKSLVWGNQPQHF
TGTGCCAGCGGCAAGTCCCTGGTTTGGGGCAATCAGCCCCAGCATTTT
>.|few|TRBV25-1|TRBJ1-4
CASSLHPTNEKLFF
TGTGCCAGCAGCCTTCATCCAACTAATGAAAAACTGTTTTTT
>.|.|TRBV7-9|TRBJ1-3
CASRQSSGNTIYF
TGTGCCAGCAGACAGAGCTCTGGAAACACCATATATTTT
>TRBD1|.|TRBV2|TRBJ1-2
CASSTGQGAYGYTF
TGTGCCAGCAGTACGGGACAGGGCGCCTATGGCTACACCTTC
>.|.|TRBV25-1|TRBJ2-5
CASLPYRGQETQYF
TGTGCCAGCCTTCCATATCGGGGACAAGAGACCCAGTACTTC
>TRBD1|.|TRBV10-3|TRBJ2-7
CAISDSGGAAYEQYF
TGTGCCATCAGTGATTCAGGGGGCGCCGCCTACGAGCAGTACTTC
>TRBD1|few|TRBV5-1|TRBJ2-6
CASLPTGQGAQGANVLTF
TGCGCCAGCCTCCCGACAGGACAGGGGGCGCAAGGGGCCAACGTCCTGACTTTC
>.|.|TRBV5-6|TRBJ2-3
CASSLDRVTDTQYF
TGTGCCAGCAGCTTGGACAGGGTCACAGATACGCAGTATTTT
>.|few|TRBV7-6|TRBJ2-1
CASSLETGRYNEQFF
TGTGCCAGCAGCTTAGAGACGGGGCGATACAATGAGCAGTTCTTC
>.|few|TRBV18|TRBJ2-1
CASSRELVTDEQFF
TGTGCCAGCTCGCGCGAACTAGTAACCGATGAGCAGTTCTTC
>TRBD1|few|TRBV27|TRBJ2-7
CASRRQGSSYEQYF
TGTGCCAGCAGACGACAGGGCAGCTCCTACGAGCAGTACTTC
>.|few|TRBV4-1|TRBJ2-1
CASSQDGSPPTYEQFF
TGCGCCAGCAGCCAAGATGGGTCGCCTCCTACTTATGAGCAGTTCTTC
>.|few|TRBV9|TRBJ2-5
CASSREAPETQYF
TGTGCCAGCAGCAGGGAAGCACCAGAGACCCAGTACTTC
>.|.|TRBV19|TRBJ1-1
CASSTVGGNTEAFF
TGTGCCAGTAGTACGGTCGGTGGAAACACTGAAGCTTTCTTT
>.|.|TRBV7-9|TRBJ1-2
CASSKKGAYGYTF
TGTGCCAGCAGCAAGAAAGGGGCCTATGGCTACACCTTC
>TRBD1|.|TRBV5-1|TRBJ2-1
CASSSGGDYNEQFF
TGCGCCAGCAGCTCAGGGGGCGATTACAATGAGCAGTTCTTC
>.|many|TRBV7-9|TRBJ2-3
CASTDTQYF
TGTGCCAGCACAGATACGCAGTATTTT
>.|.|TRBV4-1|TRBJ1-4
CASRMPGRSNEKLFF
TGCGCCAGCAGGATGCCGGGACGCAGTAATGAAAAACTGTTTTTT